Each of the 2 T cell receptor beta chains below was sequenced from the same sample in a study of cytomegalovirus exposure and HLA in healthy donors. PCR amplification relied on 60 Vbeta primers (plus 13 Jbeta primers). Some clones are missing from TCRdb's copy, which holds only in-frame ones; the method was immunoSEQ multiplex PCR. The data show 100,000 or so clones, over 65% seen once. Material: PBMCs. The source is a female donor in good health and CMV-seropositive.

The chain joins TRBV28 to TRBJ2-1, with 14 positions matching TRBD2. Germline loops: CDR1 MDHEN, CDR2 SYDVKM. V dropped 4 bases and J dropped 7; count of bases not matched to a gene: 6. The CDR3 spans 16 residues. The CDR3 reads CASSSTSGRALNEQFF. CDR3 in DNA: TGTGCCAGCAGTTCGACTAGCGGGAGGGCTTTGAATGAGCAGTTCTTC.

CDR3 sequence (DNA): TGTGCCAGCAGTTCAACGTTCGCAGGAGGCTACACCTTC. Amino acids: CASSSTFAGGYTF. The V and J genes are TRBV27 and TRBJ1-2; D ambiguous. The CDR3 spans 13 residues. The V and J ends lost 4 bases and 8 bases respectively, with 14 bases between them. Germline CDR1 and CDR2: MNHEY and SMNVEV (reference sequence).